Here is one T cell receptor (beta chain) with its context. Antigen: not known. This sample is drawn from a study of blood T cells in healthy people across ages. For the second PCR, which ran for roughly 6 to 12 cycles, a sample-barcoded 5' primer and a J-beta primer mix were used. Each CDR3 protein is one row after TCRdb ran MiXCR on the 5' RACE reads. The sample holds approximately 1,100,000 distinct CDR3 sequences; under 55% are singletons and the top ten take 15% to 20%. Study-level results: Donors of long life had a larger count of naive CD4+ cells and greater diversity than aged donors. Researchers judged that diversity estimates from one million T cells fell short of true values.

The CDR3 consists of 12 residues. V lost 10 bases and J lost 5, with 11 bases in between. Sequenced sample: blood. This chain joins TRBV12-3 or TRBV12-4 and TRBJ2-2; D unresolved. The source of this sequence is a woman aged 55-69 years in good health. CDR3: CAIDLGTGELFF. DNA for the CDR3: TGTGCCATCGACCTGGGAACCGGGGAGCTGTTTTTT.